This T cell receptor (beta chain) is drawn from a study of technical replicates of blood from a handful of donors. Sequenced by immunoSEQ multiplex PCR; TCRdb stores in-frame clones only, minus some. The sample includes some 93,000 clones, about 95% seen only once; the top ten take approximately 0.26%. This CDR3 has 15 amino acids. Per the germline V gene, CDR1 is SGHDN and CDR2 is FVKESK. V lost 8 bases to trimming and J lost 0 bases, with 15 bases between them. The receptor's source is a human donor in good health. The sequenced material came from T cells isolated from PBMCs. The chain combines TRBV14 with TRBJ2-3, with a tentative D call TRBD2 (6 bases). CDR3 nucleotide sequence: TGTGCCAGCTCCCGGGGCGGGACGAGCACAGATACGCAGTATTTT. This translates into CASSRGGTSTDTQYF. Combining the CDR3 with reference TRBV14 and TRBJ2-3 gives the whole variable domain EAGVTQFPSHSVIEKGQTVTLRCDPISGHDNLYWYRRVMGKEIKFLLHFVKESKQDESGMPNNRFLAERTGGTYSTLKVQPAELEDSGVYFCASSRGGTSTDTQYFGPGTRLTVL.